One sample yielded the 18 T cell receptor beta chains listed below, sequenced in a study of CD8+ T cells in alopecia areata. Treatment meaning: oral pan-JAK inhibitor, 5-10 mg twice daily. The authors extracted RNA and reverse transcribed it into cDNA as the sequencing template. The data were produced by immunoSEQ multiplex PCR, yet TCRdb's version contains in-frame clones alone and is incomplete. Here the sample spans under 350,000 clones, about 62% being singletons. The sample in question was CD4+ T cells sorted from blood, obtained at week 24, from a patient treated with tofacitinib. The receptors shown here come from a human donor with alopecia areata.

This clone was seen only a few times. V is TRBV7-9 and J is TRBJ1-2, with a weak D call TRBD1 (5 bases). This CDR3 region has 14 residues. V was pared by 4 bases and J by 4 bases, with 13 bases between. In germline, CDR1 is SEHNR, CDR2 FQNEAQ (reference sequence). Written as DNA, the CDR3 is TGTGCCAGCAGCTCGGGGACCCCGGGCTATGGCTACACCTTC. It is translated as CASSSGTPGYGYTF.

The chain recombines TRBV7-9 with TRBJ2-1; 10 bases map to TRBD2. CDR1 and CDR2 from the germline V gene are SEHNR and FQNEAQ (reference sequence). CDR3 size: 17 residues. V lost 2 bases and J lost 1; bases outside the gene matches: 5. CDR3 amino acids: CASSLMASGGSYNEQFF. Written as DNA, the CDR3 is TGTGCCAGCAGCTTAATGGCTAGCGGGGGTTCCTACAATGAGCAGTTCTTC.

V is TRBV9 and J is TRBJ1-2; TRBD1 matches at 7 bases. Trimming cost V 3 bases and J 2 bases; bases outside gene matches: 7. CDR1 is SGDLS, CDR2 YYNGEE, per germline. There are 15 residues in the CDR3. DNA of the CDR3: TGTGCCAGCAGCGCCCGTGGGACAGCGAACTATGGCTACACCTTC. Encoded protein: CASSARGTANYGYTF.

V is TRBV5-6 and J is TRBJ1-5, with unresolved D. CDR1 is SGHDT and CDR2 is YYEEEE in the germline V gene. The CDR3 is 14 residues long. Trimming stripped 0 bases from V and 0 bases from J, with 4 bases between. The CDR3 DNA is TGTGCCAGCAGCTTGGGACTTAGCAATCAGCCCCAGCATTTT. Amino acids: CASSLGLSNQPQHF.

CDR3 nucleotide sequence: TGCGCCAGCAGCTTGGTGCGACAGGGCGAAGGGAATGAGCAGTTCTTC. Protein: CASSLVRQGEGNEQFF. The chain links TRBV5-1 to TRBJ2-1, with TRBD1 matching 7 bases. V gave up 0 bases and J gave up 7 bases; unmatched junction bases: 10. The CDR3 sequence is 16 residues long. CDR1 and CDR2 from the germline V gene are SGHRS and YFSETQ. Supplemented by reference TRBV5-1 and TRBJ2-1, the full variable domain reads KAGVTQTPRYLIKTRGQQVTLSCSPISGHRSVSWYQQTPGQGLQFLFEYFSETQRNKGNFPGRFSGRQFSNSRSEMNVSTLELGDSALYLCASSLVRQGEGNEQFFGPGTRLTVL.

The CDR3 loop is CATSRSAGSGELFF. The CDR3 DNA is TGTGCCACCAGCAGAAGTGCGGGGTCCGGGGAGCTGTTTTTT. The genes are TRBV15 and TRBJ2-2, with a possible D match to TRBD2 (6 bases). There are 14 residues in the CDR3. Germline loops: CDR1 LNHNV, CDR2 YYDKDF (reference sequence). Trimming stripped 2 bases from V and 6 bases from J, with 10 bases between.

The gene calls are TRBV29-1 and TRBJ2-7; tentatively, D is TRBD1 or TRBD2 (5 bases each). The CDR3 sequence is 14 residues long. Germline lookup yields CDR1 SQVTM and CDR2 ANQGSEA. The V and J ends lost 4 bases and 1 base respectively, with 14 bases between them. CDR3 nucleotide sequence: TGCAGCGTTGCGCTGGGACGGCGTTCCTACGAGCAGTACTTC. This gives the protein CSVALGRRSYEQYF.

This clone was observed a handful of times. This chain connects TRBV5-1 to TRBJ2-5, with D maybe TRBD2 (6 bases). Germline V gene sequence: CDR1 SGHRS, CDR2 YFSETQ. The CDR3 loop spans 16 amino acids. Trimming shortened V by 0 bases and J by 3 bases, and 15 bases separated the two germline ends. The CDR3 reads CASSLDRLGPEETQYF. CDR3 DNA: TGCGCCAGCAGCTTGGACCGACTAGGCCCAGAAGAGACCCAGTACTTC.

This clone turned up a few times. The V call is TRBV5-1, the J call TRBJ2-3; D remains unclear. This CDR3 region has 14 residues. V lost 0 bases, J lost 6 bases, and 11 bases lay in between. The germline gives CDR1 SGHRS, CDR2 YFSETQ. The CDR3 loop reads CASSLAGMSDTQYF. CDR3 DNA: TGCGCCAGCAGCTTGGCGGGCATGTCGGATACGCAGTATTTT. The entire variable domain, with the rest obtained from reference TRBV5-1 and TRBJ2-3, is as follows: KAGVTQTPRYLIKTRGQQVTLSCSPISGHRSVSWYQQTPGQGLQFLFEYFSETQRNKGNFPGRFSGRQFSNSRSEMNVSTLELGDSALYLCASSLAGMSDTQYFGPGTRLTVL.

Only a few counts were recorded for this clone. The CDR3 region is CASTGRYNEQFF. CDR3 in DNA: TGTGCCAGCACGGGACGGTACAATGAGCAGTTCTTC. The chain has TRBV28 and TRBJ2-1; D is perhaps TRBD1 or TRBD2 (5 bases each). The V gene's germline CDR1 is MDHEN and CDR2 SYDVKM. Between the trimmed V and J ends, which lost 7 bases and 4 bases, there was a span of 8 bases. This CDR3 region has 12 residues.

The rearrangement joins TRBV5-6 to TRBJ2-5; possible D gene TRBD2, 6 bases. This CDR3 has 14 amino acids. Trimming cost V 0 bases and J 7 bases, with 13 bases left between them. The germline V gene encodes CDR1 SGHDT and CDR2 YYEEEE. The CDR3 nucleotides read TGTGCCAGCAGCTTGGCCGGAGGGTCTGCGACCCAGTACTTC. Amino acids: CASSLAGGSATQYF.

The chain links TRBV5-1 to TRBJ2-7; 7 nucleotides agree with TRBD1. Germline values: CDR1 SGHRS, CDR2 YFSETQ. CDR3 length: 15 residues. V was clipped by 4 bases and J by 0 bases; unmatched bases: 7. This CDR3 is CASSPLTGTSYEQYF. The CDR3 region has the DNA TGCGCCAGCAGCCCTTTGACAGGGACCTCCTACGAGCAGTACTTC.

V and J are TRBV29-1 and TRBJ2-1; TRBD2 might be the D (6 bases). This CDR3 comprises 12 residues. Looked up from germline, CDR1 is SQVTM and CDR2 is ANQGSEA. V was clipped by 3 bases and J by 12 bases, with 15 bases between them. In DNA form, the CDR3 reads TGCAGCGTTGAGGAGGGCGCCACGACGCAGTTCTTC. Translated, it gives CSVEEGATTQFF.

This clone was counted between two and nine times. This sequence joins TRBV28 and TRBJ2-1; possibly TRBD1 or TRBD2 for D (7 bases each). The CDR3 sequence is 18 residues long. Between the trimmed V and J ends, which lost 3 bases and 8 bases, there was a span of 26 bases. Per the germline V gene, CDR1 is MDHEN and CDR2 is SYDVKM. Here the CDR3 reads CASSFLTFDRDYRDEQFF. CDR3 DNA: TGTGCCAGCAGTTTCCTCACCTTCGACAGGGACTACAGGGATGAGCAGTTCTTC.

Turning to this clone: Other DNA sequences in the sample encode the same CDR3. J is TRBJ2-5 and V is TRBV10-3; a weak D match, TRBD1 (5 bases). The germline CDR1 and CDR2 sequences are ENHRY and SYGVKD. CDR3 size: 13 residues. Trimming took 5 bases from V and 1 from J, leaving 8 bases between them. In DNA form, the CDR3 reads TGTGCCATCAGTACAGGAACCCAAGAGACCCAGTACTTC. Translated: CAISTGTQETQYF.

V gene TRBV7-2 combines with J gene TRBJ1-1; TRBD1 aligns across 7 bases. CDR1 SGHTA and CDR2 FQGNSA come from the germline V gene. The CDR3 is 14 residues long. Trimming took 7 bases from V and 4 from J; bases not matched to a gene: 9. CDR3 nucleotides: TGTGCCAGCAAACAGGGGTTTAGTGGCACTGAAGCTTTCTTT. Encoded protein: CASKQGFSGTEAFF.

This clone has just a few counts. Other DNA sequences from this sample encode an identical CDR3 as well. DNA for the CDR3: TGTGCCAGCAGCCCGATCCGAACCGGGGAGCTGTTTTTT. Protein sequence: CASSPIRTGELFF. The rearrangement uses TRBV28 and TRBJ2-2; unclear D gene. Germline V gives CDR1 MDHEN, CDR2 SYDVKM. This CDR3 contains 13 residues. The V gene lost 6 bases and the J gene lost 5 bases, with 10 bases spanning the gap. The complete variable domain, with remaining parts taken from reference TRBV28 and TRBJ2-2, reads DVKVTQSSRYLVKRTGEKVFLECVQDMDHENMFWYRQDPGLGLRLIYFSYDVKMKEKGDIPEGYSVSREKKERFSLILESASTNQTSMYLCASSPIRTGELFFGEGSRLTVL.

The chain couples TRBV29-1 to TRBJ2-7, with D uncertain. Trimming left V 5 bases short and J 0 bases short, with 11 bases between. The length of the CDR3 is 13 residues. The germline gives CDR1 SQVTM, CDR2 ANQGSEA. The CDR3 spells CSVKGQSSYEQYF. The CDR3 DNA reads TGCAGCGTTAAAGGTCAAAGCTCCTACGAGCAGTACTTC.